This T cell receptor (beta chain) was retrieved from a study of blood T cell repertoires in COVID-19 (dated by TCRdb to about 2020). Study-wide context: The collaborator samples originated in the United States, Italy and Spain and spanned the acute and convalescent phases of COVID-19. The material from the prospective study consisted of cDNA or gDNA derived from T cells, B-cell-depleted T cells, or PBMCs. The samples were drawn from the first 160 participants of the ongoing ImmuneRACE study and from 1,254 subjects provided by 6 global collaborators. A de-identified subject ID, COVID-19 status, age in years and sex were almost always included in the sample metadata. The repertoires were released in a freely available public database meant as a resource for research on the immune response to SARS-CoV-2. Subjects who had been exposed to COVID-19, were actively infected with it, or had recovered from it provided the deeply sampled blood TCRbeta repertoires that made up the dataset. HLA class I and class II types, where available, came from metadata supplied by the sample provider rather than from assay-based typing. Study-wide conclusions, independent of this receptor: The amount of clinical and demographic metadata varied by source and participant and was provided uncurated.

In regard to this clone: What antigen it recognizes has not been identified. No quality values exist for individual bases; no much larger clone is one base distant.

CDR1 and CDR2, per the germline V gene, are SQVTM and ANQGSEA. Measured from the cysteine to the phenylalanine, the CDR3 is 13 residues long. Only the CDR3 part of the read is kept: 39 bases, read in frame from the first base. V lost 6 bases and J lost 3 bases; the stretch between them is 14 bases long. TCRbeta CDR3 regions were amplified from genomic DNA by means of the immunoSEQ Assay, a bias-controlled multiplex PCR. The study's own analysis went as follows. Within the assay, amplification of reference gene primers was used to estimate how many nucleated cells each sample contained. To quantify the absolute abundance of each unique TCRbeta CDR3 rearrangement, sequence reads were collapsed and filtered. For each sample, productive Simpson clonality was calculated as the square root of Simpson's diversity index across productive rearrangements. TCRdb retrieved this table from immuneACCESS and kept in-frame rearrangements only. Not all clones are present; in checked studies, unresolved V genes account for under half, and no reason is known for the remainder. V, J and clone size reflect that table, while D and trimming were determined from the DNA. The sample contains 300,000 to 400,000 clones, around 90% of them found a single time. Around 10% of the sample rests with the top ten.

At one collaborating source in Seattle, patients were enrolled during active infection and were followed longitudinally through the course of disease. Each collaborating institution followed its own protocols to collect whole blood in K2EDTA tubes. Collaborator samples were shipped for TCRbeta analysis as frozen whole blood, isolated PBMCs, or DNA extracted from either sample type. This receptor was identified in a man aged 25 to 40 with COVID-19, enrolled during active disease. Sequencing was done on a sample of peripheral blood. The V and J segments used are TRBV29-1 and TRBJ1-1; the D gene remains uncertain. The nucleotide sequence is TGCAGCGTCGCGATCAGGCGCGACACTGAAGCTTTCTTT. It codes for CSVAIRRDTEAFF.